The 6 T cell receptor beta chains in this list originate from one sample, sequenced in a study of molecular identifiers for immune sequencing clone quantification. TCRdb re-called the PCR reads with MiXCR, one entry per CDR3 protein. The repertoire holds approximately 670,000 distinct CDR3 sequences, 20% seen once, with around 0.9% in the top ten. The sample comprised naive CD8+ T cells from blood, with Jurkat cell RNA spiked in. The subset is: FACS-sorted CD8+CD4-CCR7+CD45RA+ naive T cells. The receptors stem from a human donor in good health. Some libraries in this study had Jurkat cell RNA spiked in.

This clonotype has ten or more counts. The gene calls are TRBV20-1 and TRBJ2-7; a possible D gene is TRBD1 (5 bases). V was trimmed by 5 bases and J by 1 base, leaving 9 bases between them. Germline V gives CDR1 DFQATT, CDR2 SNEGSKA (reference sequence). CDR3 length equals 12 residues. CDR3 protein: CSASDRSYEQYF. The CDR3 bases are TGCAGTGCTTCCGACAGATCCTACGAGCAGTACTTC.

The table lists this clonotype with many counts. This sequence joins TRBV9 and TRBJ2-3; 7 nucleotides align to TRBD2. The V segment lost 4 bases and the J segment 3 bases; nucleotides outside the gene matches: 20. The CDR3 is made up of 19 amino acids. CDR1 is SGDLS, CDR2 YYNGEE, per germline. The CDR3 region has the DNA TGTGCCAGCAGCCGACGAGGACTAGTAGAGGGGTCTATAACAGATACGCAGTATTTT. This sequence encodes CASSRRGLVEGSITDTQYF.

A word on this clonotype: This sequence may be a read error, since a much larger clone differs from it by one base. The chain recombines TRBV7-9 with TRBJ2-5, with 10 positions matching TRBD1. This CDR3 is 15 amino acids long. CDR1 is SEHNR, CDR2 FQNEAQ, per germline (reference sequence). Losses at the gene ends were 4 bases for V and 7 bases for J; bases not matched to a gene: 9. The CDR3 loop reads CASSSRTGGRATQYF. CDR3 coding DNA: TGTGCCAGCAGCTCCCGGACAGGGGGGAGAGCGACCCAGTACTTC.

In its sample, this clonotype was seen a few times. The chain recombines TRBV29-1 with TRBJ2-1; 12 bases are shared with TRBD2. Germline CDR1 SQVTM, CDR2 ANQGSEA. This CDR3 has 16 residues. The V gene end was trimmed by 2 bases and the J gene end by 4 bases; junction bases not matched to a gene: 6. This chain's CDR3 is CSVELASGGAYNEQFF. For the CDR3, the DNA is TGCAGCGTTGAATTGGCTAGCGGGGGGGCTTACAATGAGCAGTTCTTC.

J is TRBJ2-1 and V is TRBV4-2, with 9 positions matching TRBD2. The germline V gene has CDR1 LGHNA and CDR2 YNFKEQ. The CDR3 extends over 16 amino acids. J lost 4 bases, V lost 0 bases, and 4 bases had no gene match. This CDR3 reads CASSQDSLAGYNEQFF. The CDR3 bases are TGTGCCAGCAGCCAAGATAGCCTAGCGGGGTACAATGAGCAGTTCTTC.

This clonotype appeared a few times. The chain couples TRBV7-9 to TRBJ2-1; weak D call: TRBD1 (6 bases). Trimming pared 2 bases from V and 7 bases from J, leaving 15 bases between. Germline CDR1 is SEHNR and CDR2 is FQNEAQ (reference sequence). The CDR3 is 15 amino acids. The CDR3 DNA sequence: TGTGCCAGCAGCTTAAGTTTGGGACACTATAATGAGCAGTTCTTC. The encoded protein is CASSLSLGHYNEQFF.